The next 28 T cell receptor beta chains were all read from a single sample in a study of T-cell reconstitution after alpha-beta-depleted transplantation in children. A library of TCRbeta sequences, prepared with unique molecular identifiers, was generated. TCRdb independently ran MiXCR on the PCR reads; one entry per CDR3 protein. The data show approximately 240,000 distinct CDR3 sequences, 11% seen once. Source: PBMCs, taken before TCRalphabeta/CD19-depleted stem cell transplant. Every receptor here comes from a child less than two years old with acute myeloid leukemia, due to receive a stem cell transplant.

At least ten counts were recorded for this clonotype. The chain employs TRBV29-1 and TRBJ2-3, with D perhaps given as TRBD1 or TRBD2 (5 bases each). CDR3 size: 16 residues. Trimming pared 3 bases from V and 6 bases from J, leaving 22 bases between. The V gene's germline CDR1 is SQVTM and CDR2 ANQGSEA. For the CDR3, the DNA is TGCAGCGTTGACTCCACTCGGGACGCGTGGGGGGATACGCAGTATTTT. It is translated as CSVDSTRDAWGDTQYF.

This clonotype was seen a handful of times. The chain couples TRBV23-1 to TRBJ2-4, with D possibly called TRBD1 or TRBD2 (5 bases each). TRBV23-1 is designated an ORF whose function remains uncertain. The CDR3 covers 17 residues. With 2 bases removed from V and 2 bases from J, the gap between germline ends came to 16 bases. The chain's CDR3 is CASSQVGECSTKNIQYF. CDR3 in DNA: TGCGCCAGCAGTCAAGTGGGGGAGTGCAGTACCAAAAACATTCAGTACTTC.

This clonotype came up many times. V gene TRBV7-9 combines with J gene TRBJ1-3; the D is unclear. Trimming removed 2 bases at V and 2 bases at J, with 10 bases between. CDR1 is SEHNR, CDR2 FQNEAQ, per germline (reference sequence). The CDR3 sequence is 15 residues long. The CDR3 protein is CASSLKTEAGNTIYF. The CDR3, as DNA: TGTGCCAGCAGCTTAAAGACGGAGGCTGGAAACACCATATATTTT. Variable domain in full (rest from reference TRBV7-9 and TRBJ1-3): DTGVSQNPRHKITKRGQNVTFRCDPISEHNRLYWYRQTLGQGPEFLTYFQNEAQLEKSRLLSDRFSAERPKGSFSTLEIQRTEQGDSAMYLCASSLKTEAGNTIYFGEGSWLTVV.

The sample holds many counts of this clonotype. The chain couples TRBV20-1 to TRBJ2-7; tentative D call: TRBD2 (6 bases). Per the germline V gene, CDR1 is DFQATT and CDR2 is SNEGSKA (reference sequence). This CDR3 has 14 amino acids. V was trimmed by 4 bases and J by 2 bases, leaving 15 bases between them. The CDR3 nucleotides read TGCAGTGCTAAAGCAGGGACTTACCCCTACGAGCAGTACTTC. This gives the protein CSAKAGTYPYEQYF.

This clonotype was seen at least ten times. The V and J genes are TRBV14 and TRBJ2-5; TRBD2 matches at 9 bases. Germline CDR1 reads SGHDN; CDR2 reads FVKESK. The V gene end was trimmed by 4 bases and the J gene end by 5 bases; junction bases not matched to a gene: 11. CDR3 length equals 16 residues. Here the CDR3 DNA reads TGTGCCAGCAGCCTTGGGGTAGCGGGAGACTCGGAGACCCAGTACTTC. Its translation is CASSLGVAGDSETQYF. Filled out from reference TRBV14 and TRBJ2-5, the complete variable domain reads EAGVTQFPSHSVIEKGQTVTLRCDPISGHDNLYWYRRVMGKEIKFLLHFVKESKQDESGMPNNRFLAERTGGTYSTLKVQPAELEDSGVYFCASSLGVAGDSETQYFGPGTRLLVL.

In this sample, this clonotype turned up many times. This chain connects TRBV20-1 to TRBJ1-1; D is unresolved. The germline V and J ends were trimmed by 5 bases and 0 bases, with 4 bases remaining between them. Germline CDR1 reads DFQATT; CDR2 reads SNEGSKA (reference sequence). The CDR3 length is 11 residues. CDR3 bases: TGCAGTGCTGCCATGAACACTGAAGCTTTCTTT. This sequence encodes CSAAMNTEAFF.

This clonotype has a count of ten or more. The J gene is TRBJ1-1, the V gene TRBV9; D is possibly TRBD1 (5 bases). CDR1 and CDR2 (germline): SGDLS, YYNGEE. CDR3 length: 13 amino acids. The ends were cut back, 2 bases at V and 0 bases at J, with 5 bases in the middle. The CDR3 DNA follows: TGTGCCAGCAGCGTGACAGTGAACACTGAAGCTTTCTTT. Its translation: CASSVTVNTEAFF.

This clonotype appeared many times. The rearrangement uses TRBV11-2 and TRBJ2-2, with 11 bases aligning to TRBD2. The CDR3 is made up of 15 amino acids. V lost 5 bases, J lost 4 bases, and 3 bases stayed unmatched. Looked up from germline, CDR1 is SGHAT and CDR2 is FQNNGV. The chain's CDR3 is CASSGGTSGTGELFF. The CDR3 DNA follows: TGTGCCAGCAGCGGCGGGACTAGCGGCACCGGGGAGCTGTTTTTT.

This clonotype was counted many times. The gene calls are TRBV5-1 and TRBJ2-1; D perhaps matches TRBD2 (5 bases). Per germline, CDR1 SGHRS and CDR2 YFSETQ. CDR3 length equals 13 residues. Trimming removed 7 bases from V and 8 bases from J, with 16 bases in between. The CDR3 DNA reads TGCGCCAGCGGCCGAATGGGGAGTGATGAGCAGTTCTTC. It is translated as CASGRMGSDEQFF.

This clonotype occurred many times. The chain employs TRBV28 and TRBJ1-6; TRBD1 is a possible D gene (5 bases). CDR3 length: 17 residues. Per the germline V gene, CDR1 is MDHEN and CDR2 is SYDVKM. The ends were cut back, 6 bases at V and 5 bases at J, with 20 bases in the middle. The CDR3 bases are TGTGCCAGCAGCTGGGGGGGTTCGGGCTGGGATAATTCACCCCTCCACTTT. Amino acids: CASSWGGSGWDNSPLHF.

The chain employs TRBV7-8 and TRBJ1-1; 10 nucleotides line up with TRBD1. This CDR3 is 14 amino acids long. Unmatched junction bases numbered 4, after V lost 5 bases and J lost 4 bases. The germline gives CDR1 SGHVS, CDR2 FQNEAQ. CDR3 DNA sequence: TGTGCCAGCAGCAAAGGACAGGGGGGCACTGAAGCTTTCTTT. Protein: CASSKGQGGTEAFF.

This clonotype was detected many times. This chain joins TRBV5-1 and TRBJ2-1; D might be TRBD2 (5 bases). The CDR3 spans 15 residues. V was shortened by 4 bases and J by 10 bases, with 21 bases between the two germline ends. Germline V gene data show CDR1 as SGHRS and CDR2 as YFSETQ. In nucleotides, the CDR3 is TGCGCCAGCAGCCCCCCAGGCACCCCTTCGGGAGAGCAGTTCTTC. Protein: CASSPPGTPSGEQFF.

In its sample, this clonotype was seen many times. The rearrangement links TRBV12-3 or TRBV12-4 to TRBJ2-1; TRBD1 matches at 7 bases. With 3 bases clipped from V and 9 bases from J, the junction kept 8 bases outside the gene matches. The CDR3 length is 14 residues. The CDR3 nucleotides read TGTGCCAGCAGTTTTAGGGGGCAGTATGGTGAGCAGTTCTTC. It specifies CASSFRGQYGEQFF.

The genes are TRBV7-8 and TRBJ2-2; D gene uncertain. Trimming removed 2 bases from V and 8 bases from J, with 12 bases in between. CDR3 size: 14 residues. Per germline, CDR1 SGHVS and CDR2 FQNEAQ. The CDR3 region has the DNA TGTGCCAGCAGCTTATCTAGGAGTTGGGGGGAGCTGTTTTTT. Translation: CASSLSRSWGELFF.

The chain is built from TRBV28 and TRBJ1-3; D remains unclear. Germline V gene data show CDR1 as MDHEN and CDR2 as SYDVKM. Trimming left V 6 bases short and J 3 bases short, with 15 bases between. The CDR3 has 15 residues. CDR3 protein: CASSPPEERGNTIYF. In nucleotides, the CDR3 is TGTGCCAGCAGCCCCCCCGAGGAGCGTGGAAACACCATATATTTT.

This clonotype was found many times. This sequence joins TRBV7-2 and TRBJ1-6, with TRBD1 matching over 9 bases. Germline V gene sequence: CDR1 SGHTA, CDR2 FQGNSA. V was pared by 5 bases and J by 9 bases, with 2 bases of the junction left unmatched. The CDR3 is 13 residues long. The CDR3 DNA sequence: TGTGCCAGCAGCCGGGACAGGGTTTCACCCCTCCACTTT. Protein product: CASSRDRVSPLHF.

Only a few counts were recorded for this clonotype. The gene calls are TRBV24-1 and TRBJ1-5, with 7 bases identical to TRBD1. There are 16 residues in the CDR3. The germline CDR1 and CDR2 sequences are KGHDR and SFDVKD. The V gene end was trimmed by 7 bases and the J gene end by 0 bases; junction bases not matched to a gene: 8. For the CDR3, the DNA is TGTGCCACCAGCCAATCCGGGACAGCTAGCAATCAGCCCCAGCATTTT. Its protein is CATSQSGTASNQPQHF.

Notes on this clonotype: The junction departs from germline at one end; a sequencing error may be responsible. The rearrangement links TRBV30 to TRBJ1-1; weak D call: TRBD1 (5 bases). The CDR3 extends over 13 amino acids. Looked up from germline, CDR1 is GTSNPN and CDR2 is SVGIG (reference sequence). The CDR3 region has the DNA TGTGTCTGGAGGGGCCTGGTGAATTCGGGAGCTTTCTTT. Its translation is CVWRGLVNSGAFF.

V and J are TRBV6-4 and TRBJ2-2; D ambiguous. The V end lost 6 bases, the J end lost 0 bases, and 11 bases lay between the germline ends. CDR1 is MRHNA and CDR2 is SNTAGT in the germline V gene. There are 15 residues in the CDR3. CDR3: CASSPDHTNTGELFF. In nucleotides, the CDR3 is TGTGCCAGCAGCCCGGATCATACGAACACCGGGGAGCTGTTTTTT.

This clonotype was observed a handful of times. The chain employs TRBV20-1 and TRBJ1-1; a weak D match, TRBD1 (5 bases). Germline-derived CDR1 and CDR2 are DFQATT and SNEGSKA (reference sequence). The length of the CDR3 is 15 residues. Trimming pared 6 bases from V and 1 base from J, leaving 18 bases between. This chain's CDR3 is CSASSPTRGNTEAFF. The CDR3 DNA sequence: TGCAGTGCCTCTTCCCCCACGAGGGGGAACACTGAAGCTTTCTTT.

At least ten counts were recorded for this clonotype. The gene calls are TRBV5-1 and TRBJ2-7; D is ambiguous. CDR1 is SGHRS, CDR2 YFSETQ, per germline. The CDR3 is made up of 14 amino acids. V was cut by 0 bases and J by 5 bases, with 12 bases left in between. CDR3 amino acids: CASSLGPSEDEQYF. CDR3 in DNA: TGCGCCAGCAGCTTGGGGCCGAGCGAGGACGAGCAGTACTTC. Full variable domain (remainder filled in from reference TRBV5-1 and TRBJ2-7): KAGVTQTPRYLIKTRGQQVTLSCSPISGHRSVSWYQQTPGQGLQFLFEYFSETQRNKGNFPGRFSGRQFSNSRSEMNVSTLELGDSALYLCASSLGPSEDEQYFGPGTRLTVT.

There are many counts of this clonotype. This chain uses TRBV20-1 with TRBJ2-2, with 7 bases that match TRBD2. Germline CDR1 reads DFQATT; CDR2 reads SNEGSKA (reference sequence). The length of the CDR3 is 17 residues. The V segment lost 1 base and the J segment 0 bases; nucleotides outside the gene matches: 8. In nucleotides, the CDR3 is TGCAGTGCTAGAGCCCTTCGGGACTACCCGAACACCGGGGAGCTGTTTTTT. It translates to CSARALRDYPNTGELFF.

The sample holds many counts of this clonotype. The J gene is TRBJ2-2, the V gene TRBV7-9; no reliable D call. The CDR3 has 12 residues. The germline gives CDR1 SEHNR, CDR2 FQNEAQ (reference sequence). V was shortened by 5 bases and J by 6 bases, with 7 bases between the two germline ends. CDR3 nucleotides: TGTGCCAGCAGCCCTCTCCCCGGGGAGCTGTTTTTT. It yields the protein CASSPLPGELFF.

As concerns this clonotype: A read error is possible here, since a much larger clone lies one base away. This rearrangement joins TRBV7-9 to TRBJ1-2; D possibly corresponds to TRBD1 (6 bases). The CDR3 runs 14 residues. Trimming left V 3 bases short and J 8 bases short, with 16 bases between. The germline gives CDR1 SEHNR, CDR2 FQNEAQ (reference sequence). The CDR3 region has the DNA TGTGCCAGCAGCTTTGAAATGGGGGGCTGGGGCTACACCTTC. Protein: CASSFEMGGWGYTF.

This clonotype has ten or more counts. J is TRBJ1-5 and V is TRBV19; D possibly corresponds to TRBD1 (5 bases). The germline V gene encodes CDR1 LNHDA and CDR2 SQIVND (reference sequence). V lost 2 bases and J lost 2, with 13 bases in between. The CDR3 covers 16 residues. The CDR3 loop is CASSITGTGGNQPQHF. CDR3 in DNA: TGTGCCAGTAGTATAACCGGAACAGGTGGCAATCAGCCCCAGCATTTT.

This clonotype was recorded at least ten times. The chain combines TRBV12-3 or TRBV12-4 with TRBJ2-1; D unresolved. The ends were cut back, 6 bases at V and 5 bases at J, with 20 bases in the middle. There are 16 residues in the CDR3. The CDR3 protein is CASSPSGLVSHNEQFF. The CDR3 DNA reads TGTGCCAGCAGCCCGAGTGGGCTAGTTAGCCACAATGAGCAGTTCTTC.

This clonotype was found many times. The rearrangement joins TRBV12-3 or TRBV12-4 to TRBJ2-7, with D maybe TRBD1 (5 bases). This CDR3 contains 13 residues. V was pared by 2 bases and J by 3 bases, with 8 bases between. Written as DNA, the CDR3 is TGTGCCAGCAGTTTAAGGGGCCTCTACGAGCAGTACTTC. Translation gives CASSLRGLYEQYF.

In its sample, this clonotype was seen many times. The rearrangement joins TRBV6-2 or TRBV6-3 to TRBJ2-7, with unresolved D. CDR1 and CDR2 (germline): MNHEY, SVGEGT. V lost 4 bases and J lost 4, with 8 bases in between. The CDR3 consists of 12 residues. CDR3 in DNA: TGTGCCAGCAGTTCCCAAGCTTACGAGCAGTACTTC. Amino acid sequence: CASSSQAYEQYF.